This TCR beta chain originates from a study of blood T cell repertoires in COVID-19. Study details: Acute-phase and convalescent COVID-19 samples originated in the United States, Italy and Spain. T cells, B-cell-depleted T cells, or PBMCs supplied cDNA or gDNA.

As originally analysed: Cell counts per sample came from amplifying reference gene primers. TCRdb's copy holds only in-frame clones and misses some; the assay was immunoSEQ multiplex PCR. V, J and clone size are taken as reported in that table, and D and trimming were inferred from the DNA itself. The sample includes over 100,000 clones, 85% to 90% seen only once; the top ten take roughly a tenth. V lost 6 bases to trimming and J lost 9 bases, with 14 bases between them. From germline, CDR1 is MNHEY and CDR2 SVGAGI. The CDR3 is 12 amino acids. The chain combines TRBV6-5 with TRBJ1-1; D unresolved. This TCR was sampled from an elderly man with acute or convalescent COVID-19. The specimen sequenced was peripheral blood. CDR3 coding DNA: TGTGCCAGCAGGTCCCCCGAGGGCAAAGCTTTCTTT. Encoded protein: CASRSPEGKAFF.